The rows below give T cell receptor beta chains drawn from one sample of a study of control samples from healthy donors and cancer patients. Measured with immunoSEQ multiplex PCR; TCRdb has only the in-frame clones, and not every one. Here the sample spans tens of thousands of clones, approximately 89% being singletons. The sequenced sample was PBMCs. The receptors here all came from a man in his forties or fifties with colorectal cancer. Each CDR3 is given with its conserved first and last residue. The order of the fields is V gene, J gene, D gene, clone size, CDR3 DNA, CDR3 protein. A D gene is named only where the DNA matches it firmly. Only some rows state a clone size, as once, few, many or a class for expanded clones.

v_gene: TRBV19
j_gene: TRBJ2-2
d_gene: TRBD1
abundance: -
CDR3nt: TGTGCCAGTGGGACAGGGAACACCGGGGAGCTGTTTTTT
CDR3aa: CASGTGNTGELFF

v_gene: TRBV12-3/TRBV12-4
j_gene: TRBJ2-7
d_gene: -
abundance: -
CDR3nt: TGTGCCAGCAGTTTGGGACTTCTCGAGCAGTACTTC
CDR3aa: CASSLGLLEQYF

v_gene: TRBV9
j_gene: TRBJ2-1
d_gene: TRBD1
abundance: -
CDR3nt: TGTGCCAGCAGCGTAGGGGACAGGGGGCTGGATGAGCAGTTCTTC
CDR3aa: CASSVGDRGLDEQFF

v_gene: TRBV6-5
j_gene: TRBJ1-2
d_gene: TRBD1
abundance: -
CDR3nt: TGTGCCAGCAGTTACTATAAGGGGGCCTATGGCTACACCTTC
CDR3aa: CASSYYKGAYGYTF

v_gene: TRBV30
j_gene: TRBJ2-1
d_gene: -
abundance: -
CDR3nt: TGTGCCTGGAGCCAAGGGGGACATGAGCAGTTCTTC
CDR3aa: CAWSQGGHEQFF

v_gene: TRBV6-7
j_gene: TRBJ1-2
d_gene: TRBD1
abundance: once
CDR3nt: TGTGCCACCCGCGAACTGAACAGGGGGGAAAACTATGGCTACACCTTC
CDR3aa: CATRELNRGENYGYTF

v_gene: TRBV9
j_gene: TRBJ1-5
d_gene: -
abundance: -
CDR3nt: TGTGCCAGCAGCGTAGGGGGAGGGGTCGGAGGGCCCCAGCATTTT
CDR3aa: CASSVGGGVGGPQHF

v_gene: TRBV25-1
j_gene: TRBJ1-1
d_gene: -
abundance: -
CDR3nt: TGTGCCAGCAGTAGAGACAGCATGAACACTGAAGCTTTCTTT
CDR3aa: CASSRDSMNTEAFF

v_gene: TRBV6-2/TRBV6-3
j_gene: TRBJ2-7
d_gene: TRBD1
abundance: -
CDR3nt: TGTGCCAGCAGTTACTTGACTCTGGGGGCAAGCTACAGGGGAACCTACGAGCAGTACTTC
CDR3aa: CASSYLTLGASYRGTYEQYF

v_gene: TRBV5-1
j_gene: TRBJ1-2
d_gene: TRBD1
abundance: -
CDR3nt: TGCGCCAGCAGCTACCGGGACAGGGATGGCTACACCTTC
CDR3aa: CASSYRDRDGYTF

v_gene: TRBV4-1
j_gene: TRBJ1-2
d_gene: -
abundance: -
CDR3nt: TGCGCCAGCAGCCAGACGGCCCGGGAAAGAAAGGGTGGCTACACCTTC
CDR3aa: CASSQTARERKGGYTF

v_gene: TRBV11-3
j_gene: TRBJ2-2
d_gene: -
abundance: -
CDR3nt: TGTGCCAGCAGCTTAGGGCACTACACCGGGGAGCTGTTTTTT
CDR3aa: CASSLGHYTGELFF

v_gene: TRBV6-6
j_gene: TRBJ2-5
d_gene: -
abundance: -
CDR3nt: TGTGCCAGCACCCGGACCCACGGAGAGACCCAGTACTTC
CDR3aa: CASTRTHGETQYF

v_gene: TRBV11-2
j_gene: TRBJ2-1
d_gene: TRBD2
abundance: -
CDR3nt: TGTGCCAGCAGCCCACGACTAGCGGGAGGGAGCTCCTACAATGAGCAGTTCTTC
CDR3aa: CASSPRLAGGSSYNEQFF

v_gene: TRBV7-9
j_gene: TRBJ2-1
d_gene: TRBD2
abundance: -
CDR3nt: TGTGCCAGCAGCCACCCTAGCGGGACTCCCACCTACAATGAGCAGTTCTTC
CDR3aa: CASSHPSGTPTYNEQFF

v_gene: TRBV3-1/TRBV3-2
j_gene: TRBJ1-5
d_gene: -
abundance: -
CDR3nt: TGTGCCAGCAGCCAAGTTGGTGGCAATCAGCCCCAGCATTTT
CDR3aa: CASSQVGGNQPQHF

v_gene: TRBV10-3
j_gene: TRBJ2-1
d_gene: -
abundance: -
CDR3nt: TGTGCCATCAGTGACAGTAGGGAGCAGTTCTTC
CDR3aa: CAISDSREQFF

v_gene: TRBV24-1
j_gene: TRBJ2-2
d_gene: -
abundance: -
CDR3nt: TGTGCCACCAGCGAACCTCACGACACCGGGGAGCTGTTTTTT
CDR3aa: CATSEPHDTGELFF

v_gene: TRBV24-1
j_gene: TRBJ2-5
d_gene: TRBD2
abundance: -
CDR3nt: TGTGCCACCAGTGACCCTAGCGGAAACCAAGAGACCCAGTACTTC
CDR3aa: CATSDPSGNQETQYF

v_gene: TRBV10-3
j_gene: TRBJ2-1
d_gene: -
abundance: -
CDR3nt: TGTGCCATCAAGGTGGGTGGGGGGAGTAGCTCCTACAATGAGCAGTTCTTC
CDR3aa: CAIKVGGGSSSYNEQFF

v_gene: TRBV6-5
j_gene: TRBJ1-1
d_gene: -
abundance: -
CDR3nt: TGTGCCAGCAGTTACCACCCGAACACTGAAGCTTTCTTT
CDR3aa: CASSYHPNTEAFF

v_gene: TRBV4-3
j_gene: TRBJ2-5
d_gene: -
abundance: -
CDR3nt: TGCGCCAGCAGCCAGAGTGACTGGAGCGGAGCATTCCCCCTGTACTTC
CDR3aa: CASSQSDWSGAFPLYF

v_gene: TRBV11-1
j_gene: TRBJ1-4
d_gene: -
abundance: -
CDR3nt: TGTGCCAGCAGCCCGCGGGAGGGAGGCGAAAAACTGTTTTTT
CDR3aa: CASSPREGGEKLFF

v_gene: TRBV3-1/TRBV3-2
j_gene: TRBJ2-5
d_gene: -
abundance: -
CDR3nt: TGTGCCAGCAGCCAGACAGAGACCCAGTACTTC
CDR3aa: CASSQTETQYF

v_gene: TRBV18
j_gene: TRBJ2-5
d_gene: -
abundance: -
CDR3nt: TGTGCCAGCTCACCTCCTCGGACAGAAGAGACCCAGTACTTC
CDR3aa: CASSPPRTEETQYF

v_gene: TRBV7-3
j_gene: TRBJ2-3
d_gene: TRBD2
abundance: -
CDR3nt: TGTGCCAGCAGACCAAGCGGGAGTTCTACAGATACGCAGTATTTT
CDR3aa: CASRPSGSSTDTQYF

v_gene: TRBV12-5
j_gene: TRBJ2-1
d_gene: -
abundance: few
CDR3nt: TGTGCTAGTGTTTCTTTAGGCAATGAGCAGTTCTTC
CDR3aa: CASVSLGNEQFF

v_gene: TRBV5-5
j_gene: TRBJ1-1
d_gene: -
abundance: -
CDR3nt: TGTGCCAGTCTCTTTGGGGCGAACACTGAAGCTTTCTTT
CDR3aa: CASLFGANTEAFF

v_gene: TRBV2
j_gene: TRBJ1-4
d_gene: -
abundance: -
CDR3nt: TGTGCCAGCAGTGCTGGGGAGGGGCGCGGTGAAAAACTGTTTTTT
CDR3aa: CASSAGEGRGEKLFF

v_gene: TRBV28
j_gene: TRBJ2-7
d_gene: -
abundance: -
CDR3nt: TGTGCCAGCAGTTTATTTTCAAGGGGGAACGAGCAGTACTTC
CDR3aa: CASSLFSRGNEQYF

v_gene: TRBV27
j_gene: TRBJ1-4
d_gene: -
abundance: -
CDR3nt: TGTGCGTCCGGGGCTCTAACTAATGAAAAACTGTTTTTT
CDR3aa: CASGALTNEKLFF

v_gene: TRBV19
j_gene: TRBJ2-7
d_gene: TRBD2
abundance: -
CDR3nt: TGTGCCAGTAGTATAGGTGGGACTAGAAACTACGAGCAGTACTTC
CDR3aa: CASSIGGTRNYEQYF

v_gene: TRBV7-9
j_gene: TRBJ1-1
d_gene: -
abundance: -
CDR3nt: TGTGCCAGCAGCTTAGCCCAGAACACTGAAGCTTTCTTT
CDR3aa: CASSLAQNTEAFF

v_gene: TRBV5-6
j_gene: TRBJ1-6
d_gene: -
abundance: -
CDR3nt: TGTGCCAGCAGCTTGAACATCTATAATTCACCCCTCCACTTT
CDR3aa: CASSLNIYNSPLHF

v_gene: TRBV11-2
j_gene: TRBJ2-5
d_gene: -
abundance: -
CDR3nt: TGTGCCAGCAGCCTCACCCGAGGGGGACAAGAGACCCAGTACTTC
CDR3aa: CASSLTRGGQETQYF

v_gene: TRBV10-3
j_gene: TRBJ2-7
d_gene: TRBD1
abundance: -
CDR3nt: TGTGCCACCCTCCCCGGGACAGGGGCCTACGAGCAGTACTTC
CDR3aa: CATLPGTGAYEQYF